This T cell receptor beta chain was sequenced during a study of blood T cell repertoires in COVID-19. Study context: In each case, the material was cDNA or gDNA derived from T cells, B-cell-depleted T cells, or PBMCs.

This CDR3 region has 15 residues. Germline V CDR1 and CDR2: LGHDT, YNNKEL (reference sequence). V shed 3 bases and J shed 6 bases, with 17 bases lying between them. Per the study methods: Scientists estimated how many nucleated cells there were by amplifying reference gene primers. Measured with immunoSEQ multiplex PCR; TCRdb has only the in-frame clones, and not every one. V, J and clone size are taken as reported in that table, and D and trimming were inferred from the DNA itself. The table lists 200,000 to 250,000 clones, just over 90% of them singletons. The chain combines TRBV3-1 (or the pseudogene TRBV3-2) with TRBJ1-2, with D perhaps TRBD1 (5 bases). Material: PBMCs or T cells enriched from blood (not recorded which). The sequence derives from a woman between 18 and 29 years old who had recovered from COVID-19. The CDR3 spells CASSHNWGKGNGYTF. In nucleotides, the CDR3 is TGTGCCAGCAGCCACAATTGGGGAAAGGGGAATGGCTACACCTTC.